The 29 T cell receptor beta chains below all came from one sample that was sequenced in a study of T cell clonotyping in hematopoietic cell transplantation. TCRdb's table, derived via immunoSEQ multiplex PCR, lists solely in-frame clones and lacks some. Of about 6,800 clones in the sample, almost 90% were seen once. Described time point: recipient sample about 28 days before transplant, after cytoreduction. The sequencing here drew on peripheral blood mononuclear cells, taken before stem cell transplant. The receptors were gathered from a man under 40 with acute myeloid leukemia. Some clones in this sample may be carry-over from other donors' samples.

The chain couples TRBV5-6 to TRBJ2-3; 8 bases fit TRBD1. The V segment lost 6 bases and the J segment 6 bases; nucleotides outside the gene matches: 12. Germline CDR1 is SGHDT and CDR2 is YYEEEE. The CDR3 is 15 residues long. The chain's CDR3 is CASNSLTGVMDTQYF. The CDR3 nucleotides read TGTGCCAGCAACTCACTGACAGGGGTCATGGATACGCAGTATTTT. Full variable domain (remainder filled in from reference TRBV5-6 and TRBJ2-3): DAGVTQSPTHLIKTRGQQVTLRCSPKSGHDTVSWYQQALGQGPQFIFQYYEEEERQRGNFPDRFSGHQFPNYSSELNVNALLLGDSALYLCASNSLTGVMDTQYFGPGTRLTVL.

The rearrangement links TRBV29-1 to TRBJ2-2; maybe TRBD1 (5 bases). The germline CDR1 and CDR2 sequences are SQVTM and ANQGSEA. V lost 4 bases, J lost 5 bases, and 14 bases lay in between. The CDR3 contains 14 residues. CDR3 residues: CSVAPGSWTGELFF. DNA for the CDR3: TGCAGCGTTGCTCCAGGGTCGTGGACCGGGGAGCTGTTTTTT.

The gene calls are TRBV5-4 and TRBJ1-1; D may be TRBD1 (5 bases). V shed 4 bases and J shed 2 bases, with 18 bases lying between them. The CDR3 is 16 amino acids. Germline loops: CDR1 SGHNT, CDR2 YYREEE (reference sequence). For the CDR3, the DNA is TGTGCCAGCAGCCGGGGCTGGCAGGGACCAAACACTGAAGCTTTCTTT. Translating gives CASSRGWQGPNTEAFF.

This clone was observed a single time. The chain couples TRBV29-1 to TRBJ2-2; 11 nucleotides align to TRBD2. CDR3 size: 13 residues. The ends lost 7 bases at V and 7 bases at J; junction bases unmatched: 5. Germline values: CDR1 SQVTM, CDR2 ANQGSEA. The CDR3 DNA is TGCAGCGCCATAGCGGGAGGGGACGGGGAGCTGTTTTTT. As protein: CSAIAGGDGELFF.

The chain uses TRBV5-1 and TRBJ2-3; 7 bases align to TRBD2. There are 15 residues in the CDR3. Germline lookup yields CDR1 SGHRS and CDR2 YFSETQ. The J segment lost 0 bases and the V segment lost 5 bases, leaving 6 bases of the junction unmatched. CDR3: CASRNRDYSTDTQYF. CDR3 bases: TGCGCCAGCAGAAACCGGGACTATAGCACAGATACGCAGTATTTT.

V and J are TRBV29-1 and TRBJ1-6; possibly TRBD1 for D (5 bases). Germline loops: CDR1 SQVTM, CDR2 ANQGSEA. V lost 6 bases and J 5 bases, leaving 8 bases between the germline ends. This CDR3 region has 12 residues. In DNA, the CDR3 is TGCAGCGTCGGGGACGATAATTCACCCCTCCACTTT. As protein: CSVGDDNSPLHF.

CDR3 coding DNA: TGTGCCAGCAGCCAAGATCCCCCCGGGCCCTTCTTATACAATGAGCAGTTCTTC. Translated: CASSQDPPGPFLYNEQFF. The chain has TRBV4-2 and TRBJ2-1, with D unresolved. Trimming stripped 0 bases from V and 4 bases from J, with 19 bases between. CDR1 is LGHNA and CDR2 is YNFKEQ in the germline V gene. The CDR3 covers 18 residues.

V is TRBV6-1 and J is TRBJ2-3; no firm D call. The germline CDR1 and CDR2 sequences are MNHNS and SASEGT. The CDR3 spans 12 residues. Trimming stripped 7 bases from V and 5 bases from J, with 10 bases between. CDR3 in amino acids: CASTMRGDTQYF. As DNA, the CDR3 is TGTGCCAGCACCATGAGAGGAGATACGCAGTATTTT.

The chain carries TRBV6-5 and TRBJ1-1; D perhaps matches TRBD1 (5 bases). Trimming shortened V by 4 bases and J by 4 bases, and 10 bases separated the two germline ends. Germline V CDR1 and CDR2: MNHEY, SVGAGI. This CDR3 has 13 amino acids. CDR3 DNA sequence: TGTGCCAGCAGTTTCCAGGGCACCACTGAAGCTTTCTTT. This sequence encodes CASSFQGTTEAFF.

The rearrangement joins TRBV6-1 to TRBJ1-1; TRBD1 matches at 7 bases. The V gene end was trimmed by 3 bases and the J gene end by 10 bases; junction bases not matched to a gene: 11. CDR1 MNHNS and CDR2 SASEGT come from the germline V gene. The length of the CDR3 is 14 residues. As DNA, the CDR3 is TGTGCCAGCAGTGACAACGGGCAGGGGGTTTTAGCTTTCTTT. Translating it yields CASSDNGQGVLAFF.

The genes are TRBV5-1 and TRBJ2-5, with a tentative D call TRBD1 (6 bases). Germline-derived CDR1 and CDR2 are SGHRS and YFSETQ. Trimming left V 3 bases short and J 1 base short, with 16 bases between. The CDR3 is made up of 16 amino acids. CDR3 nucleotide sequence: TGCGCCAGCAGCTCCCAGCCTGGACAGTTCCAAGAGACCCAGTACTTC. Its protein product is CASSSQPGQFQETQYF.

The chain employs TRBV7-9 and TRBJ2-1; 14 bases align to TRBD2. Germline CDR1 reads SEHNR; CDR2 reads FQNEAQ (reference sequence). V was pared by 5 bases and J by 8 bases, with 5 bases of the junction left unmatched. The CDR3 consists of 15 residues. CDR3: CASSVTSGRVDEQFF. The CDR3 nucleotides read TGTGCCAGCAGCGTGACTAGCGGGAGGGTCGATGAGCAGTTCTTC. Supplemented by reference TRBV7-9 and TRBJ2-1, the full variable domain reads DTGVSQNPRHKITKRGQNVTFRCDPISEHNRLYWYRQTLGQGPEFLTYFQNEAQLEKSRLLSDRFSAERPKGSFSTLEIQRTEQGDSAMYLCASSVTSGRVDEQFFGPGTRLTVL.

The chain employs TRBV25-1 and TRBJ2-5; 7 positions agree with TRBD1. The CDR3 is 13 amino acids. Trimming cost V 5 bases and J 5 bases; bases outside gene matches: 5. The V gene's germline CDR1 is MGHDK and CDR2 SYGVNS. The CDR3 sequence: CASSQGQEETQYF. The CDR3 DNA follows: TGTGCCAGCAGTCAAGGACAGGAGGAGACCCAGTACTTC.

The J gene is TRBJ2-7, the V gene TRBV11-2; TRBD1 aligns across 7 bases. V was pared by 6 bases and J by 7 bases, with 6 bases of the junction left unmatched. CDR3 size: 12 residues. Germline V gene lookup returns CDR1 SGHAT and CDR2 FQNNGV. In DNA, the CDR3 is TGTGCCAGCAGTTTGAGGGGGCTTGAGCAGTACTTC. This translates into CASSLRGLEQYF.

CDR3: CASGLGTDYEQYF. The CDR3 nucleotides are TGTGCTAGTGGTTTGGGGACAGACTACGAGCAGTACTTC. The rearrangement links TRBV12-5 to TRBJ2-7; maybe TRBD1 (6 bases). The CDR3 loop spans 13 amino acids. Germline-derived CDR1 and CDR2 are LGHNT and FRNRAP. V was pared by 1 base and J by 3 bases, with 7 bases between. The variable domain in full, with the rest retrieved from reference TRBV12-5 and TRBJ2-7, is DARVTQTPRHKVTEMGQEVTMRCQPILGHNTVFWYRQTMMQGLELLAYFRNRAPLDDSGMPKDRFSAEMPDATLATLKIQPSEPRDSAVYFCASGLGTDYEQYFGPGTRLTVT.

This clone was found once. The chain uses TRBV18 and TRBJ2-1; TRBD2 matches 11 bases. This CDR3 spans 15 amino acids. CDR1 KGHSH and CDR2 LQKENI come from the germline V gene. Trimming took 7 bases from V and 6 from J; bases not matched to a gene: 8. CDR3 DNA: TGTGCCAGCTTCTATAGCGGGAGGGCCAGCAATGAGCAGTTCTTC. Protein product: CASFYSGRASNEQFF.

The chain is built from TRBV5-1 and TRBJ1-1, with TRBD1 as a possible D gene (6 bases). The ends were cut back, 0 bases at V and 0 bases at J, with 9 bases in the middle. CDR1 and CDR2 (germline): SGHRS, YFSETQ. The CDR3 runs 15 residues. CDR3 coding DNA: TGCGCCAGCAGCTTGGAGACAGGTGTGAACACTGAAGCTTTCTTT. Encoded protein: CASSLETGVNTEAFF.

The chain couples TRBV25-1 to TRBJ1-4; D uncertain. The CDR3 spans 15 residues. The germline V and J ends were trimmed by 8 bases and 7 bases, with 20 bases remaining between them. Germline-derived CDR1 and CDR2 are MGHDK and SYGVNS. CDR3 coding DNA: TGTGCCAGCTCCATTGTACTGTCGCCATCTGAAAAACTGTTTTTT. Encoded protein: CASSIVLSPSEKLFF.

CDR3 region: CASSPVIGGTEAFF. CDR3 coding DNA: TGTGCCAGCAGCCCAGTTATCGGGGGAACTGAAGCTTTCTTT. This chain links TRBV7-9 with TRBJ1-1, with D perhaps matching TRBD1 (5 bases). With 5 bases removed from V and 5 bases from J, the gap between germline ends came to 15 bases. Germline loops: CDR1 SEHNR, CDR2 FQNEAQ (reference sequence). This CDR3 comprises 14 residues.

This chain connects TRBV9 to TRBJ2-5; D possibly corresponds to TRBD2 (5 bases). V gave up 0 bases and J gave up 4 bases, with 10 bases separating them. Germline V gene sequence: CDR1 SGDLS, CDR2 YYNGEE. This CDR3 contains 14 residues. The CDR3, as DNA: TGTGCCAGCAGCGTAGACAGCGGTGGAGAGACCCAGTACTTC. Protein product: CASSVDSGGETQYF.

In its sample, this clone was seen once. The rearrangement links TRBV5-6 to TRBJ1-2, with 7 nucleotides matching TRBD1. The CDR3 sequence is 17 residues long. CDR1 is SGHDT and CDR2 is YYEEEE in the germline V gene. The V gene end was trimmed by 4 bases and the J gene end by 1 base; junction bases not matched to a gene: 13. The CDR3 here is CASSNSGTEIFNYGYTF. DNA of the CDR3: TGTGCCAGCAGCAACTCCGGGACAGAGATTTTTAACTATGGCTACACCTTC. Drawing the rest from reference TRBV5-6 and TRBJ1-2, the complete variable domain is DAGVTQSPTHLIKTRGQQVTLRCSPKSGHDTVSWYQQALGQGPQFIFQYYEEEERQRGNFPDRFSGHQFPNYSSELNVNALLLGDSALYLCASSNSGTEIFNYGYTFGSGTRLTVV.

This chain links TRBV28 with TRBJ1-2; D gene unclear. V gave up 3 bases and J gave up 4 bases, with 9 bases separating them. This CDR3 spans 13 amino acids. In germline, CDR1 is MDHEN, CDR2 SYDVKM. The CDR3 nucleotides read TGTGCCAGCAGTTTTATAGAGCTCTATGGCTACACCTTC. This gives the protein CASSFIELYGYTF.

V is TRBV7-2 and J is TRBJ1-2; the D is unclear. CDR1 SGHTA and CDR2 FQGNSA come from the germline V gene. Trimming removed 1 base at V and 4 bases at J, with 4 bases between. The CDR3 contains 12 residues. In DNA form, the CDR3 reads TGTGCCAGCAGCTTAGTTCTCTATGGCTACACCTTC. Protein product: CASSLVLYGYTF.

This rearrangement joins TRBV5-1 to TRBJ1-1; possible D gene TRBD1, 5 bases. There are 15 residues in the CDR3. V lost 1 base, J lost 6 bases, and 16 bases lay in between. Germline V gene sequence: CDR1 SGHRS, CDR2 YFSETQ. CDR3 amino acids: CASSLLAGRDAEAFF. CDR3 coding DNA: TGCGCCAGCAGCTTGTTGGCAGGGCGGGATGCTGAAGCTTTCTTT.

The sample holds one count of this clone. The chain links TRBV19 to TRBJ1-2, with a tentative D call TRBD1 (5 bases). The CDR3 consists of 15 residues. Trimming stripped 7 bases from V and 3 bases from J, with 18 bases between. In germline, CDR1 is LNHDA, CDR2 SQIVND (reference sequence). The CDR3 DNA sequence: TGTGCCAGTACCGACAGATCCGGATTCTACTATGGCTACACCTTC. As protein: CASTDRSGFYYGYTF.

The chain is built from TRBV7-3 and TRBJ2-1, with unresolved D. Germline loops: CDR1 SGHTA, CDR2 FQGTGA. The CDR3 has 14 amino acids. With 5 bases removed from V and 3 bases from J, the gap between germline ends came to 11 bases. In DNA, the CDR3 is TGTGCCAGCAGCCCCACGGGCGGCTACAATGAGCAGTTCTTC. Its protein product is CASSPTGGYNEQFF.

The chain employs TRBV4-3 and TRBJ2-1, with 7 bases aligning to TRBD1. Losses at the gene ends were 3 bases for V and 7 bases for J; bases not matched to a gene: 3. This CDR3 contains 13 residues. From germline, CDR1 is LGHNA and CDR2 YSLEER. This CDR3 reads CASSHLQGNEQFF. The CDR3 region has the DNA TGCGCCAGCAGCCACCTACAGGGGAATGAGCAGTTCTTC.

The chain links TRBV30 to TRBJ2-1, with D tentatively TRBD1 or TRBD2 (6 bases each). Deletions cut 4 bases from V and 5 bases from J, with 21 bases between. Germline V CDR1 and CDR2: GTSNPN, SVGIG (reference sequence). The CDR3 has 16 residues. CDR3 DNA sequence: TGTGCCTGGACAAGGTCGACGGGGGCGGGCCACAATGAGCAGTTCTTC. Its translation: CAWTRSTGAGHNEQFF. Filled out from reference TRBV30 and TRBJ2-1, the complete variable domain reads SQTIHQWPATLVQPVGSPLSLECTVEGTSNPNLYWYRQAAGRGLQLLFYSVGIGQISSEVPQNLSASRPQDRQFILSSKKLLLSDSGFYLCAWTRSTGAGHNEQFFGPGTRLTVL.

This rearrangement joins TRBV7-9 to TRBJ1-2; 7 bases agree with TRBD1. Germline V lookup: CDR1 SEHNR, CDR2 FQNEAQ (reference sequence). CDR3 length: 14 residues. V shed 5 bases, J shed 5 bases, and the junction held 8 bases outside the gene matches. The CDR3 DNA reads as TGTGCCAGCAGCGGTGACAGGGAGGGATATGGCTACACCTTC. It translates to CASSGDREGYGYTF.